The following is a T cell receptor (beta chain) sequence with its context. Its antigen remains unknown. V shed 6 bases, J shed 2 bases, and the junction held 6 bases outside the gene matches. The CDR3 is made up of 17 amino acids. The germline V gene has CDR1 SEHNR and CDR2 FQNEAQ (reference sequence). These data are taken from a study of cytomegalovirus exposure and HLA in healthy donors. Broader study findings: What a later analysis reportedly showed was that an Asian-associated ancestry cluster had fewer N-insertions than the 666-donor mean. Presence/absence analyses treated sequencing depth as roughly uniform across donors. In an earlier analysis, about 90% or about 30%: the productive usage of most TCR beta V segments.

Primers for the PCR totalled 60 Vbeta and 13 Jbeta. TCRdb keeps only in-frame clones here, not all; method: immunoSEQ multiplex PCR. In the table there are over 150,000 clones, roughly 77% of which are singletons. The chain carries TRBV7-9 and TRBJ2-2; 13 bases match TRBD2. The source material was PBMCs. This receptor was obtained from a woman in her forties in good health and CMV-seropositive. CDR3 sequence reads: CASSSGLAGVNTGELFF. CDR3 nucleotides: TGTGCCAGCAGTTCTGGACTAGCGGGAGTCAACACCGGGGAGCTGTTTTTT.